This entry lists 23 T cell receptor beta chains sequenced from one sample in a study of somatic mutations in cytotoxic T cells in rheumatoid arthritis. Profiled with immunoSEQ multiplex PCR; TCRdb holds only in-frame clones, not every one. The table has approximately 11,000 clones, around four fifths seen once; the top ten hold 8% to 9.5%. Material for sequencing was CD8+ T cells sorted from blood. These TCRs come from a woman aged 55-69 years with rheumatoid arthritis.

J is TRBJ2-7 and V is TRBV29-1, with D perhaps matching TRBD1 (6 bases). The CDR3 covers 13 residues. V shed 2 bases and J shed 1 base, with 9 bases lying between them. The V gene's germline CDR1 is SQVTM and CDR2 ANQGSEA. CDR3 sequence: CSVENRDSYEQYF. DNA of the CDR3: TGCAGCGTTGAAAACAGGGATTCCTACGAGCAGTACTTC.

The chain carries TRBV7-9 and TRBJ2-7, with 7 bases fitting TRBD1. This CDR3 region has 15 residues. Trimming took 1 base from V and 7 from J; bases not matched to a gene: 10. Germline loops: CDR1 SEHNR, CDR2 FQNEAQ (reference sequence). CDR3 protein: CASSLEGTEVREQYF. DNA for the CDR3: TGTGCCAGCAGCTTAGAAGGGACAGAGGTTCGGGAGCAGTACTTC. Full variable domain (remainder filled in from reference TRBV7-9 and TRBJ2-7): DTGVSQNPRHKITKRGQNVTFRCDPISEHNRLYWYRQTLGQGPEFLTYFQNEAQLEKSRLLSDRFSAERPKGSFSTLEIQRTEQGDSAMYLCASSLEGTEVREQYFGPGTRLTVT.

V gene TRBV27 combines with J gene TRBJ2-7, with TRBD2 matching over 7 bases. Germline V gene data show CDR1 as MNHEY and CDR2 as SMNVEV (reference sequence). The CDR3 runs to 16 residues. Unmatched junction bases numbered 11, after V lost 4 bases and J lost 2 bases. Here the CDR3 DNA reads TGTGCCAGCAGTTCCCTCTTTGAGCGGGATCCCTACGAGCAGTACTTC. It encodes CASSSLFERDPYEQYF.

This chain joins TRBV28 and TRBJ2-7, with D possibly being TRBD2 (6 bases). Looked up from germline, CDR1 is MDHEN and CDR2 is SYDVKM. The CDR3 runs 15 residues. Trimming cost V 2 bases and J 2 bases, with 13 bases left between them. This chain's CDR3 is CASSLAREDPYEQYF. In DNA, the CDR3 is TGTGCCAGCAGTTTAGCCAGGGAGGACCCCTACGAGCAGTACTTC.

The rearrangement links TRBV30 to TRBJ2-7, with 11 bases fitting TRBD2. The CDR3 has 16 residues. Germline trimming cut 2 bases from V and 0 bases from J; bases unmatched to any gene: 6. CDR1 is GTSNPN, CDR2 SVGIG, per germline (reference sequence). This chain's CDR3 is CAWSIIAGGYSYEQYF. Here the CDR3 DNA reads TGTGCCTGGAGTATAATAGCGGGAGGGTACTCCTACGAGCAGTACTTC.

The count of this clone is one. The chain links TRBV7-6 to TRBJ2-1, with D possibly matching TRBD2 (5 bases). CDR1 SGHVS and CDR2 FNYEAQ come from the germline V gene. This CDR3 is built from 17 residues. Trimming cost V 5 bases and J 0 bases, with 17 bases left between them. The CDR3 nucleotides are TGTGCCAGCAGCCGAGGGAGCCGAAAGAGCTCCTACAATGAGCAGTTCTTC. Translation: CASSRGSRKSSYNEQFF. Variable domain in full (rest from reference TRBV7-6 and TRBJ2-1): GAGVSQSPRYKVTKRGQDVALRCDPISGHVSLYWYRQALGQGPEFLTYFNYEAQQDKSGLPNDRFSAERPEGSISTLTIQRTEQRDSAMYRCASSRGSRKSSYNEQFFGPGTRLTVL.

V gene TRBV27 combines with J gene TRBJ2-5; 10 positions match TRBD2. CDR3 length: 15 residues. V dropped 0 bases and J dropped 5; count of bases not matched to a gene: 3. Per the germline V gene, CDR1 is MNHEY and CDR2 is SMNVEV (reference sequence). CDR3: CASSLSSGRRETQYF. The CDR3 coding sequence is TGTGCCAGCAGTTTATCTAGCGGGAGGAGGGAGACCCAGTACTTC.

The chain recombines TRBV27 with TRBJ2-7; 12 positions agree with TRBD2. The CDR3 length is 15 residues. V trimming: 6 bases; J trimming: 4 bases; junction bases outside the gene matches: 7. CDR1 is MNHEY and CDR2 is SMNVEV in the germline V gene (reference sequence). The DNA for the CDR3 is TGTGCCAGCAGCCGACTAGCGGGGGATCCTTACGAGCAGTACTTC. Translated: CASSRLAGDPYEQYF.

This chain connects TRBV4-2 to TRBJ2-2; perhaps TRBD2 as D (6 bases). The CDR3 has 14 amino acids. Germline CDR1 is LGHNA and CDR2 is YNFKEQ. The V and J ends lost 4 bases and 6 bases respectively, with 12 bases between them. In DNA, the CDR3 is TGTGCCAGCAGCCCGGAGGGCCGGCCCGGGGAGCTGTTTTTT. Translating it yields CASSPEGRPGELFF.

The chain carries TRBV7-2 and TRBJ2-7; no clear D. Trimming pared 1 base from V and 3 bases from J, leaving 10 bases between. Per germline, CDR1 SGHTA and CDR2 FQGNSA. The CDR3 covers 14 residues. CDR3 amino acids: CASSLGVGYYEQYF. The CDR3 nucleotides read TGTGCCAGCAGCTTAGGGGTGGGCTACTACGAGCAGTACTTC.

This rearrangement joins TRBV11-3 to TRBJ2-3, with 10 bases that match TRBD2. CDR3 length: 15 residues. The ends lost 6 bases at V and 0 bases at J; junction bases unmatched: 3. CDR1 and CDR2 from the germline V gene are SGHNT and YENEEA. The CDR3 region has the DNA TGTGCCAGCAGTCCGGGACTAGCGAGCACAGATACGCAGTATTTT. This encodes CASSPGLASTDTQYF.

CDR3 loop: CASSYSTSKEQFF. CDR3 sequence (DNA): TGTGCCAGCAGTTACTCGACTTCAAAGGAGCAGTTCTTC. The chain recombines TRBV6-5 with TRBJ2-1, with no clear D. This CDR3 has 13 amino acids. Germline CDR1 reads MNHEY; CDR2 reads SVGAGI. Trimming took off 0 bases at V and 10 bases at J, with 10 bases between the two ends.

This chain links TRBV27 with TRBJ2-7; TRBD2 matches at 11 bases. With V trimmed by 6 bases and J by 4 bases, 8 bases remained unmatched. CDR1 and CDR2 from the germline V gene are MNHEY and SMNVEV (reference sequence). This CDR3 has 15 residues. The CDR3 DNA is TGTGCCAGCAGCCCCGAGTGGACTAGCGGGTACGAGCAGTACTTC. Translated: CASSPEWTSGYEQYF.

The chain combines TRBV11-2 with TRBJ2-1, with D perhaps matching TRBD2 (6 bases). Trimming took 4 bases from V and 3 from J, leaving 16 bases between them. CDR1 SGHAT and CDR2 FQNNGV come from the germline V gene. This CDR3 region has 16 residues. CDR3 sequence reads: CASSSRSAGNYNEQFF. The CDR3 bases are TGTGCCAGCAGCTCCAGATCTGCGGGGAACTACAATGAGCAGTTCTTC.

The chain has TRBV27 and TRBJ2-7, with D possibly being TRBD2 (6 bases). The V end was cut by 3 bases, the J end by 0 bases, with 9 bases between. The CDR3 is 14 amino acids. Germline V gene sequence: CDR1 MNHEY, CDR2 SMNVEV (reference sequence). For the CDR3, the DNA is TGTGCCAGCAGTTTGGAGGGATTCTCCTACGAGCAGTACTTC. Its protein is CASSLEGFSYEQYF.

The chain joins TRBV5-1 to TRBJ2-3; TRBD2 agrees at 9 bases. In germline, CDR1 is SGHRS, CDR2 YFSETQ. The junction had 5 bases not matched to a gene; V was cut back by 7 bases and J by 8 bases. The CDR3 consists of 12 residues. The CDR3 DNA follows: TGCGCCAGCGGCGGGAGGGGTGGTACGCAGTATTTT. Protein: CASGGRGGTQYF.

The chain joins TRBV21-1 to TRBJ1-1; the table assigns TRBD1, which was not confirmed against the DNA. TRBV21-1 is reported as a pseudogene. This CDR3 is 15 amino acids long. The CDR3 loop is CASSKTQGANTEAFF. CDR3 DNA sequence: TGTGCCAGCAGCAAAACTCAGGGGGCAAACACTGAAGCTTTCTTT.

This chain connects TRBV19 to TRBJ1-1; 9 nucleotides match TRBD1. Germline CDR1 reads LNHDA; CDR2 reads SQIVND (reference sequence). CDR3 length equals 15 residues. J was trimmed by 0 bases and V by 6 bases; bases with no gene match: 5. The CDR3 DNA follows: TGTGCCAGTAGACCCGGACAGGGGATGAACACTGAAGCTTTCTTT. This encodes CASRPGQGMNTEAFF.

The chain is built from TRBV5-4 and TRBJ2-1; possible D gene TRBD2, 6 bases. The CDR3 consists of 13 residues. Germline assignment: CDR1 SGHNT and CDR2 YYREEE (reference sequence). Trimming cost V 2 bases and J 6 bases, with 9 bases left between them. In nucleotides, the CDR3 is TGTGCCAGCAGCTTTGGTAGCGGCAATGAGCAGTTCTTC. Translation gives CASSFGSGNEQFF.

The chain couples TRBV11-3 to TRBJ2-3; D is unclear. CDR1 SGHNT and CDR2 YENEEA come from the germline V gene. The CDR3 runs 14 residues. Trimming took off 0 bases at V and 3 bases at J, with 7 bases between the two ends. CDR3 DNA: TGTGCCAGCAGCTTAGATCTGAGAACAGATACGCAGTATTTT. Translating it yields CASSLDLRTDTQYF.

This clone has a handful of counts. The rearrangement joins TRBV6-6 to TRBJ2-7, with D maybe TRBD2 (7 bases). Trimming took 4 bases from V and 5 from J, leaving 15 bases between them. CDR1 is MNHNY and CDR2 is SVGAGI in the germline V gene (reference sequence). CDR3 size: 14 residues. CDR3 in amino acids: CASSFVGGGDEQYF. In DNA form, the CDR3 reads TGTGCCAGCAGTTTCGTAGGGGGAGGGGACGAGCAGTACTTC.

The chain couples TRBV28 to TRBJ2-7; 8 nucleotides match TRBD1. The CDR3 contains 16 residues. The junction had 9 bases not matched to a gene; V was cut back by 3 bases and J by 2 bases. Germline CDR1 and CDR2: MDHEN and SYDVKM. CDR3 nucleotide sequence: TGTGCCAGCAGTTTCGGACAGGGATCCTTCCCCTACGAGCAGTACTTC. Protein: CASSFGQGSFPYEQYF.

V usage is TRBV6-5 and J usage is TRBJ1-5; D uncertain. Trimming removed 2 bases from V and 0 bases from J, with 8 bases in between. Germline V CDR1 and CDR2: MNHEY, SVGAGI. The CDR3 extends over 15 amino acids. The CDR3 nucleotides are TGTGCCAGCAGTTACAGGCAGGATAGCAATCAGCCCCAGCATTTT. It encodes CASSYRQDSNQPQHF.